Included here is one T cell receptor (beta chain) sequence, with context. How the authors handled the data: Amplification of reference gene primers was used by the study to estimate nucleated cell counts. Profiled with immunoSEQ multiplex PCR; TCRdb holds only in-frame clones, not every one. The V and J calls and clone size are taken from that table; D and trimming were inferred from the DNA. In the table there are 300,000 or so clones, approximately 90% of which are singletons. The CDR3 spans 19 residues. Germline CDR1 and CDR2: LNHDA and SQIVND (reference sequence). The V gene end was trimmed by 3 bases and the J gene end by 0 bases; junction bases not matched to a gene: 13. The data stem from a study of blood T cell repertoires in COVID-19. Study-level information: Both acute and convalescent COVID-19 samples were obtained from the United States, Italy and Spain. Sources were T cells, B-cell-depleted T cells, or PBMCs; the material itself was cDNA or gDNA.

This TCR was sampled from a woman in her forties with acute or convalescent COVID-19. The chain recombines TRBV19 with TRBJ1-5, with 8 bases aligning to TRBD1. Sequencing used peripheral blood. CDR3 nucleotide sequence: TGTGCCAGTAGTATGGGACAGGCGCGGACAGTCGATAGCAATCAGCCCCAGCATTTT. Amino acids: CASSMGQARTVDSNQPQHF.